A selection of T cell receptor beta chains follows, all from one sample in a study of cytomegalovirus exposure and HLA in healthy donors. Data came from immunoSEQ multiplex PCR; TCRdb stores just in-frame clones and leaves some out. Among some 74,000 clones listed, 65% to 80% were seen once. The sequenced sample was PBMCs. The receptors derive from a man between 35 and 55 years old in good health and CMV-seropositive. Each CDR3 is given with its conserved first and last residue. Fields, in order: D gene, J gene, V gene, clone size, CDR3 DNA, CDR3 protein. D genes are given only for firm matches. Clone size, where shown, is once, few, many, or a class for clones that have expanded.

.,TRBJ2-5,TRBV5-8,.,TGTGCCAGCAGCTTGGTATATGTTGCAGGGGGAGGTTCCCAGTACTTC,CASSLVYVAGGGSQYF
.,TRBJ2-2,TRBV14,.,TGTGCCAGCAGCCAAGATTGGCCCTACACCGGGGAGCTGTTTTTT,CASSQDWPYTGELFF
TRBD1,TRBJ1-6,TRBV6-6,few,TGTGCCAGCAACACGCAATTGGGACAGGGGACTTCACCCCTCCACTTT,CASNTQLGQGTSPLHF
.,TRBJ1-1,TRBV5-1,.,TGCGCCAGCAGCTTGGCCTTGGCAGGACAGAACACTGAAGCTTTCTTT,CASSLALAGQNTEAFF
TRBD1,TRBJ2-3,TRBV4-2,few,TGTGCCAGCAGCCAAGAGGACAGGGGTGGCACAGATACGCAGTATTTT,CASSQEDRGGTDTQYF
.,TRBJ1-2,TRBV28,few,TGTGCCAGCAGTGGGTCAGGCGGCTACACCTTC,CASSGSGGYTF
.,TRBJ2-5,TRBV7-9,.,TGTGCCAGCAGAGGATCCCAAGGGGCAGCTCTGTACTTC,CASRGSQGAALYF
TRBD1,TRBJ2-1,TRBV5-4,.,TGTGCCAGCAGAAACTACGGGACAGGGCGCAATGAGCAGTTCTTC,CASRNYGTGRNEQFF
.,TRBJ1-5,TRBV19,few,TGTGCCAGTAGTACTTTCGGACAAGAGGGCAATCAGCCCCAGCATTTT,CASSTFGQEGNQPQHF
.,TRBJ1-2,TRBV4-3,.,TGCGCCAGCAGCCAAGATGGGGGGGAACGGAGTGGCTACACCTTC,CASSQDGGERSGYTF
TRBD1,TRBJ2-7,TRBV7-8,few,TGTGCCAGCAGCCTTATGACAGGGGCCTACGAGCAGTACTTC,CASSLMTGAYEQYF
TRBD2,TRBJ2-2,TRBV5-5,.,TGTGCCAGCAGCTTGGGCGGGGGGGCCTTGGCCGGGGAGCTGTTTTTT,CASSLGGGALAGELFF
TRBD2,TRBJ2-7,TRBV5-1,.,TGCGCCAGCAGCTTGGAGGCTAGCGGGGTGAGAGGGGAGCAGTACTTC,CASSLEASGVRGEQYF
.,TRBJ1-3,TRBV4-3,.,TGCGCCAGCAGCCGAGAACAGGGATACTCTGGAAACACCATATATTTT,CASSREQGYSGNTIYF
TRBD2,TRBJ2-1,TRBV5-5,medium-sized,TGTGCCAGCAGTTATAGCGGGGGGCCTTACAATGAGCAGTTCTTC,CASSYSGGPYNEQFF
TRBD2,TRBJ2-3,TRBV4-1,.,TGCGCCAGCAGGTCTACTAGCGGGGGGATAAGGTCAGATACGCAGTATTTT,CASRSTSGGIRSDTQYF
.,TRBJ1-5,TRBV7-9,once,TGTGCCAGCAGCTTAGGGGGGCCAGGGAGCAATCAGCCCCAGCATTTT,CASSLGGPGSNQPQHF
.,TRBJ2-3,TRBV6-5,few,TGTGCCAGCAGTGGCAATCAGGGAGATACGCAGTATTTT,CASSGNQGDTQYF